This is a list of T cell receptor beta chains from one sample in a study of Graves' ophthalmopathy and Graves' hyperthyroidism. TCRdb reanalysed the multiplex PCR reads using MiXCR and keeps one entry per CDR3 protein. The sample has roughly 500,000 distinct CDR3 sequences; about 15% are singletons. The sample was blood. These receptors originate from a woman under 40 with Graves' ophthalmopathy. The CDR3 runs from the conserved cysteine through the conserved F or W. A D gene is named only where the DNA matches it firmly. A clone size is listed for some rows: how often the clone was seen (once, few, many), or a class if it is expanded.

abundance: -; d_gene: -; j_gene: TRBJ2-7; v_gene: TRBV7-6; CDR3nt: TGTGCCAGCAGCTTAGCGGCAGACGTCTCCTACGAGCAGTACTTC; CDR3aa: CASSLAADVSYEQYF
abundance: many; d_gene: TRBD2; j_gene: TRBJ2-5; v_gene: TRBV3-1; CDR3nt: TGTGCCAGCAGCCAAGTAGCGGGGGGGCGAAGAGGGGAGACCCAGTACTTC; CDR3aa: CASSQVAGGRRGETQYF
abundance: -; d_gene: TRBD2; j_gene: TRBJ2-2; v_gene: TRBV28; CDR3nt: TGTGCCAGCGGGCGGGGGGACACCGGGGAGCTGTTTTTT; CDR3aa: CASGRGDTGELFF
abundance: -; d_gene: -; j_gene: TRBJ2-7; v_gene: TRBV30; CDR3nt: TGTGCCTGGAAATCGAGGACAGAGTACGAGCAGTACTTC; CDR3aa: CAWKSRTEYEQYF
abundance: many; d_gene: -; j_gene: TRBJ1-6; v_gene: TRBV11-2; CDR3nt: TGTGCCAGCAGCTTAGGCCGTGCCTATAATTCACCCCTCCACTTT; CDR3aa: CASSLGRAYNSPLHF
abundance: -; d_gene: -; j_gene: TRBJ2-2; v_gene: TRBV12-3/TRBV12-4; CDR3nt: TGTGCCAGCAGTTTTCAGACAGGAGGAACCGGGGAGCTGTTTTTT; CDR3aa: CASSFQTGGTGELFF
abundance: many; d_gene: -; j_gene: TRBJ1-2; v_gene: TRBV2; CDR3nt: TGTGCCAGCAGTGACATTTATGGCTACACCTTC; CDR3aa: CASSDIYGYTF
abundance: -; d_gene: -; j_gene: TRBJ2-5; v_gene: TRBV24-1; CDR3nt: TGTGCCACCAGTGATTCGGGACGGAGACAAGAGACCCAGTACTTC; CDR3aa: CATSDSGRRQETQYF
abundance: few; d_gene: -; j_gene: TRBJ1-6; v_gene: TRBV6-5; CDR3nt: TGTGCCACCCAAGGACCTTATAATTCACCCCTCCACTTT; CDR3aa: CATQGPYNSPLHF
abundance: -; d_gene: -; j_gene: TRBJ1-6; v_gene: TRBV6-5; CDR3nt: TGTGCCAGCAGTTACTCGAAGGGGTCCTATAATTCACCCCTCCACTTT; CDR3aa: CASSYSKGSYNSPLHF
abundance: many; d_gene: -; j_gene: TRBJ1-1; v_gene: TRBV6-1; CDR3nt: TGTGCCAGCACAAGGGGCCTGCCCCTTATGAACACTGAAGCTTTCTTT; CDR3aa: CASTRGLPLMNTEAFF
abundance: many; d_gene: -; j_gene: TRBJ2-7; v_gene: TRBV13; CDR3nt: TGTGCCAGCAGCTTACGGACACCCCCAGGCGAGCAGTACTTC; CDR3aa: CASSLRTPPGEQYF
abundance: many; d_gene: TRBD2; j_gene: TRBJ2-5; v_gene: TRBV7-3; CDR3nt: TGTGCCAGCAGCTTAAGCACCGAGCGGGATAAGACCCAGTACTTC; CDR3aa: CASSLSTERDKTQYF
abundance: many; d_gene: -; j_gene: TRBJ1-1; v_gene: TRBV19; CDR3nt: TGTGCCAGTTCGCATTGGGGTGGCACTGAAGCTTTCTTT; CDR3aa: CASSHWGGTEAFF
abundance: many; d_gene: -; j_gene: TRBJ1-1; v_gene: TRBV7-2; CDR3nt: TGTGCCTCGATCCGGTCGGGGACTCAGAACACTGAAGCTTTCTTT; CDR3aa: CASIRSGTQNTEAFF
abundance: many; d_gene: -; j_gene: TRBJ2-7; v_gene: TRBV30; CDR3nt: TGTGCCTGGAGTGTCGGAGCGCACCATTCCTACGAGCAGTACTTC; CDR3aa: CAWSVGAHHSYEQYF
abundance: many; d_gene: -; j_gene: TRBJ1-1; v_gene: TRBV28; CDR3nt: TGTGCCAGCAGTTCCTCAGGCGACGCGGGTACTGAAGCTTTCTTT; CDR3aa: CASSSSGDAGTEAFF
abundance: -; d_gene: -; j_gene: TRBJ1-2; v_gene: TRBV12-3/TRBV12-4; CDR3nt: TGTGCCAGCAGTGCCCCCCGCATGGGTAACTATGGCTACACCTTC; CDR3aa: CASSAPRMGNYGYTF